This TCR beta chain emerged from a study of blood T cells in healthy people across ages. Through a sample-barcoded 5' primer and a J-beta primer mix, a second PCR was run for roughly 7 to 11 cycles. MiXCR, applied by TCRdb to the 5' RACE reads, yields one record per CDR3 protein. The table records roughly 2 million distinct CDR3 sequences, 49% of them present only once. CDR1 and CDR2 from the germline V gene are MDHEN and SYDVKM. This CDR3 is built from 14 residues. V was pared by 7 bases and J by 0 bases, with 12 bases between. The chain has TRBV28 and TRBJ1-1; D not certain. The sample comprised blood. The sequence was obtained from a woman aged 40 to 50 in good health. This CDR3 reads CASTSQQMNTEAFF. Here the CDR3 DNA reads TGTGCCAGCACCTCACAACAGATGAACACTGAAGCTTTCTTT.